This T cell receptor (beta chain) emerged from a study of control samples from healthy donors and cancer patients. Germline lookup yields CDR1 LNHDA and CDR2 SQIVND (reference sequence). CDR3 length: 15 amino acids. V was cut by 4 bases and J by 0 bases, with 12 bases left in between. Clones were read by immunoSEQ multiplex PCR, and TCRdb kept only the in-frame ones, dropping some. Among around 110,000 clones listed, approximately 90% were seen once. This sequence was found in a woman aged 50 to 60 with colorectal cancer. Sample: PBMCs. The rearrangement uses TRBV19 and TRBJ1-2, with a weak D call TRBD1 (5 bases). The CDR3 here is CASSTTGTTNYGYTF. The CDR3 coding sequence is TGTGCCAGTAGTACGACCGGGACCACTAACTATGGCTACACCTTC.